One and the same sample provided the 28 T cell receptor beta chains below, sequenced in a study of T cells in Graves' hyperthyroidism and ophthalmopathy. RNA transcripts were the template for amplifying TCR beta CDR3 regions. With the HTBI primer set, the TCR CDR3 went through a first round of RT-PCR. Each CDR3 protein is one row after TCRdb ran MiXCR on the multiplex PCR reads. Of 700,000 to 950,000 distinct CDR3 sequences listed, under 45% are singletons. The sample consisted of blood. These receptor sequences come from a woman in her thirties or forties with Graves' hyperthyroidism.

In the case of this clonotype: An end of the junction does not agree with germline; a read error may underlie this. The J gene is TRBJ1-2, the V gene TRBV7-2; D unclear. Germline values: CDR1 SGHTA, CDR2 FQGNSA. The CDR3 has 17 residues. The CDR3 region has the DNA TGCGCCAGCAGCCAAGATCGGGATTTCCCCGGAGCTTGGGGCTACACCTTC. It codes for CASSQDRDFPGAWGYTF.

This CDR3 reads CAISSMDKAFF. Here the CDR3 DNA reads TGTGCCATCAGTTCCATGGATAAAGCTTTCTTT. The chain couples TRBV10-3 to TRBJ1-1; D unclear. The germline CDR1 and CDR2 sequences are ENHRY and SYGVKD. The V end was cut by 5 bases, the J end by 9 bases, with 10 bases between. The CDR3 runs to 11 residues.

This clonotype was seen ten or more times. The chain couples TRBV29-1 to TRBJ1-4, with no clear D. Trimming took 6 bases from V and 0 from J, leaving 8 bases between them. Germline V gene data show CDR1 as SQVTM and CDR2 as ANQGSEA. The CDR3 extends over 13 amino acids. For the CDR3, the DNA is TGCAGCGTAATCGAGGCAACTAATGAAAAACTGTTTTTT. It is translated as CSVIEATNEKLFF.

This clonotype came up once. Just one base apart from a much larger clone, this may be a read error. This CDR3 is missing its conserved last phenylalanine or tryptophan, likely due to a read error. The V gene is TRBV5-1, the J gene TRBJ1-1; 9 bases agree with TRBD1. Looked up from germline, CDR1 is SGHRS and CDR2 is YFSETQ. This CDR3 spans 18 amino acids. After removal of 0 bases from V and 1 base from J, the junction contained 10 bases not matched to a gene. This chain's CDR3 is CASSLGQPGTGSNTEAFS. CDR3 coding DNA: TGCGCCAGCAGCTTGGGACAACCCGGGACAGGGTCGAACACTGAAGCTTTCTCT.

CDR3: CASSYTGRGPLHF. The DNA of the CDR3 is TGTGCCAGCAGTTATACGGGACGTGGGCCCCTCCACTTT. The chain employs TRBV6-6 and TRBJ1-6, with a possible D match to TRBD1 (5 bases). Germline lookup yields CDR1 MNHNY and CDR2 SVGAGI (reference sequence). The ends were cut back, 3 bases at V and 13 bases at J, with 13 bases in the middle. This CDR3 is 13 amino acids long.

This clonotype was detected only a few times. This could be a read error, since a much larger clone is one nucleotide away. V gene TRBV20-1 combines with J gene TRBJ2-7; D is ambiguous. The CDR3 covers 12 residues. In germline, CDR1 is DFQATT, CDR2 SNEGSKA (reference sequence). CDR3 DNA sequence: TGCAGTGCTAGAAAGACGCTCCACGAGCAGCACTTC. Protein: CSARKTLHEQHF.

The chain joins TRBV19 to TRBJ1-5, with 8 bases matching TRBD1. The CDR3 runs 15 residues. With 8 bases clipped from V and 5 bases from J, the junction kept 11 bases outside the gene matches. The germline V gene has CDR1 LNHDA and CDR2 SQIVND (reference sequence). This CDR3 is CASLSVTGAHQPQHF. CDR3 nucleotides: TGTGCCAGTTTATCCGTGACAGGGGCGCATCAGCCCCAGCATTTT.

The V gene is TRBV5-1, the J gene TRBJ2-4; D tentatively reads TRBD1 or TRBD2 (5 bases each). Trimming removed 3 bases at V and 6 bases at J, with 10 bases between. Germline CDR1 is SGHRS and CDR2 is YFSETQ. The length of the CDR3 is 13 residues. The CDR3 nucleotides read TGCGCCAGCAGCTCCGAGGGGAGAAACATTCAGTACTTC. Translation gives CASSSEGRNIQYF.

About this clonotype itself: This clone may be a read error of a much larger clone one base away. This chain connects TRBV13 to TRBJ2-2; D not certain. Germline CDR1 PRHDT, CDR2 FYEKMQ (reference sequence). Trimming cost V 0 bases and J 7 bases, with 9 bases left between them. CDR3 length equals 14 residues. The CDR3 DNA sequence: TGTGCCAGCAGCTTAGGCCTCAGCATCGGGGAGCTGTTTTTT. This translates into CASSLGLSIGELFF.

This clonotype has only a few counts. This chain links TRBV12-3 or TRBV12-4 with TRBJ2-5, with D perhaps TRBD1 (5 bases). The germline V and J ends were trimmed by 5 bases and 7 bases, with 14 bases remaining between them. CDR3 length equals 13 residues. The CDR3 here is CASSIGASGTQYF. As DNA, the CDR3 is TGTGCCAGCAGTATAGGGGCCTCAGGGACCCAGTACTTC.

This clonotype was found a few times. V and J are TRBV19 and TRBJ2-2, with D perhaps TRBD2 (6 bases). The V end lost 6 bases, the J end lost 4 bases, and 18 bases lay between the germline ends. Per the germline V gene, CDR1 is LNHDA and CDR2 is SQIVND (reference sequence). The CDR3 is 16 amino acids. CDR3 amino acids: CASRDPFGGATGELFF. The CDR3 DNA reads as TGTGCCAGTAGAGACCCCTTTGGCGGGGCCACCGGGGAGCTGTTTTTT.

This clonotype was observed a single time. One end of the junction is discordant with germline, which a read error may explain. The V call is TRBV5-1, the J call TRBJ1-3; 10 bases are a match to TRBD1. The germline gives CDR1 SGHRS, CDR2 YFSETQ. The CDR3 spans 17 residues. For the CDR3, the DNA is TGTGCCAGCAGCTTGGGGGGACAGGGGCTGTCTGGAAACACCATATATTTT. It encodes CASSLGGQGLSGNTIYF. The whole variable domain, filled in from reference TRBV5-1 and TRBJ1-3, reads KAGVTQTPRYLIKTRGQQVTLSCSPISGHRSVSWYQQTPGQGLQFLFEYFSETQRNKGNFPGRFSGRQFSNSRSEMNVSTLELGDSALYLCASSLGGQGLSGNTIYFGEGSWLTVV.

The rearrangement joins TRBV15 to TRBJ1-2; D is uncertain. Germline V CDR1 and CDR2: LNHNV, YYDKDF (reference sequence). Trimming left V 3 bases short and J 5 bases short, with 10 bases between. CDR3 length: 13 residues. CDR3 coding DNA: TGTGCCACCAGCAGTTCCCCCCAATATGGCTACACCTTC. The encoded protein is CATSSSPQYGYTF.

This chain connects TRBV4-3 to TRBJ1-1; TRBD1 matches 9 bases. Trimming at V came to 6 bases and at J to 5 bases, leaving 13 bases not matched to a gene. Germline loops: CDR1 LGHNA, CDR2 YSLEER. The CDR3 consists of 16 residues. CDR3 sequence reads: CASREYRDRVFTEAFF. DNA of the CDR3: TGCGCCAGCAGGGAATACCGGGACAGGGTCTTTACTGAAGCTTTCTTT.

The gene calls are TRBV27 and TRBJ1-3, with 8 nucleotides matching TRBD1. CDR3 length: 13 residues. V shed 4 bases and J 6 bases; nucleotides not matched to a gene: 2. Germline CDR1 and CDR2: MNHEY and SMNVEV (reference sequence). In DNA form, the CDR3 reads TGTGCCAGCAGTTCGGGACAGGAAAACACCATATATTTT. The encoded protein is CASSSGQENTIYF.

V and J are TRBV13 and TRBJ1-2, with TRBD1 identical over 7 bases. The V segment lost 5 bases and the J segment 2 bases; nucleotides outside the gene matches: 11. This CDR3 contains 16 residues. Germline V gene lookup returns CDR1 PRHDT and CDR2 FYEKMQ (reference sequence). The CDR3 sequence is CASSHPTGISNYGYTF. CDR3 coding DNA: TGTGCCAGCAGCCATCCGACAGGGATTTCAAACTATGGCTACACCTTC.

This clonotype appeared a few times. The rearrangement joins TRBV28 to TRBJ2-7; D call uncertain. The CDR3 is 16 residues long. Germline CDR1 MDHEN, CDR2 SYDVKM. V was cut by 1 base and J by 3 bases, with 16 bases left in between. CDR3 loop: CASSLSEMPDRYEQYF. The DNA for the CDR3 is TGTGCCAGCAGTTTATCTGAGATGCCCGACCGCTACGAGCAGTACTTC.

The chain is built from TRBV12-3 or TRBV12-4 and TRBJ1-5, with D unclear. V lost 3 bases and J 2 bases, leaving 8 bases between the germline ends. This CDR3 spans 14 amino acids. CDR3 residues: CASSFTFCNQPQHF. DNA for the CDR3: TGTGCCAGCAGTTTTACTTTTTGCAATCAGCCCCAGCATTTT.

This clonotype was observed many times. The V and J genes are TRBV7-2 and TRBJ1-3; D unresolved. In germline, CDR1 is SGHTA, CDR2 FQGNSA. V lost 4 bases, J lost 0 bases, and 4 bases lay in between. The CDR3 length is 13 residues. The DNA for the CDR3 is TGTGCCAGCAGCTACAGCTCTGGAAACACCATATATTTT. Amino acid sequence: CASSYSSGNTIYF. The full variable domain, its missing parts supplied by reference TRBV7-2 and TRBJ1-3, is GAGVSQSPSNKVTEKGKDVELRCDPISGHTALYWYRQSLGQGLEFLIYFQGNSAPDKSGLPSDRFSAERTGGSVSTLTIQRTQQEDSAVYLCASSYSSGNTIYFGEGSWLTVV.

Only a few counts were recorded for this clonotype. This chain uses TRBV6-5 with TRBJ1-2; perhaps TRBD1 as D (5 bases). V was shortened by 6 bases and J by 2 bases, with 19 bases between the two germline ends. The CDR3 is made up of 16 amino acids. In germline, CDR1 is MNHEY, CDR2 SVGAGI. CDR3 in DNA: TGTGCCAGCAGGGGTTTAGCAGGGCGACTGAACTATGGCTACACCTTC. It translates to CASRGLAGRLNYGYTF.

As concerns this clonotype: This likely comes from a read error, as the CDR3 has no conserved phenylalanine or tryptophan at its end. V usage is TRBV20-1 and J usage is TRBJ1-1, with unresolved D. This CDR3 region has 15 residues. Germline V gene lookup returns CDR1 DFQATT and CDR2 SNEGSKA (reference sequence). V lost 0 bases and J lost 2, with 13 bases in between. CDR3 sequence: CSARDGQQINTEAFS. CDR3 DNA sequence: TGCAGTGCTAGAGATGGGCAGCAAATTAACACTGAAGCTTTCTCT.

This sequence joins TRBV2 and TRBJ1-4; 8 nucleotides align to TRBD1. This CDR3 region has 14 residues. The V and J ends lost 6 bases and 7 bases, in that order; junction bases with no gene match: 7. Germline V gene sequence: CDR1 SNHLY, CDR2 FYNNEI. CDR3 nucleotide sequence: TGTGCCAGCAGCGTTCAGGGGGCGCTTGAAAAACTGTTTTTT. It is translated as CASSVQGALEKLFF. The full variable domain, in which reference TRBV2 and TRBJ1-4 provide the parts outside the CDR3, is EPEVTQTPSHQVTQMGQEVILRCVPISNHLYFYWYRQILGQKVEFLVSFYNNEISEKSEIFDDQFSVERPDGSNFTLKIRSTKLEDSAMYFCASSVQGALEKLFFGSGTQLSVL.

The V call is TRBV7-9, the J call TRBJ2-7; D is tentatively TRBD1 or TRBD2 (5 bases each). Trimming removed 7 bases from V and 6 bases from J, with 19 bases in between. The CDR3 has 14 amino acids. Germline V gene data show CDR1 as SEHNR and CDR2 as FQNEAQ (reference sequence). CDR3 nucleotide sequence: TGTGCCAGCAATAGCGAGGGGCCCCGGGGCGAGCAGTACTTC. Its protein product is CASNSEGPRGEQYF. Using reference TRBV7-9 and TRBJ2-7 for the parts outside the CDR3, the full variable domain is DTGVSQNPRHKITKRGQNVTFRCDPISEHNRLYWYRQTLGQGPEFLTYFQNEAQLEKSRLLSDRFSAERPKGSFSTLEIQRTEQGDSAMYLCASNSEGPRGEQYFGPGTRLTVT.

J is TRBJ1-4 and V is TRBV5-1; tentative D call: TRBD1 (5 bases). CDR3 length: 15 amino acids. In germline, CDR1 is SGHRS, CDR2 YFSETQ. Trimming removed 2 bases from V and 4 bases from J, with 12 bases in between. CDR3 region: CASSLVGTGNEKLFF. DNA for the CDR3: TGCGCCAGCAGCTTAGTCGGGACCGGTAATGAAAAACTGTTTTTT.

This clonotype was recorded a few times. The V call is TRBV6-5, the J call TRBJ2-7; a possible D gene is TRBD1 (5 bases). Trimming removed 8 bases at V and 3 bases at J, with 11 bases between. This CDR3 contains 12 residues. CDR1 MNHEY and CDR2 SVGAGI come from the germline V gene. The CDR3 DNA reads as TGTGCCAGCGACAGTCTCCGCTACGAGCAGTACTTC. It codes for CASDSLRYEQYF.

The genes are TRBV4-3 and TRBJ1-6, with D possibly matching TRBD1 (6 bases). Germline V gives CDR1 LGHNA, CDR2 YSLEER. V lost 3 bases and J 8 bases, leaving 17 bases between the germline ends. The CDR3 covers 16 residues. CDR3 coding DNA: TGCGCCAGCAGCCAGTTCGCAGGGGAGGCCTATTCACCCCTCCACTTT. Translated, it gives CASSQFAGEAYSPLHF.

The V and J genes are TRBV19 and TRBJ2-3; no definite D call. CDR1 and CDR2 (germline): LNHDA, SQIVND (reference sequence). This CDR3 has 13 amino acids. V was trimmed by 0 bases and J by 2 bases, leaving 3 bases between them. The DNA for the CDR3 is TGTGCCAGTAGTATAGATTTCACAGATACGCAGTATTTT. It yields the protein CASSIDFTDTQYF.

This clonotype came up once. The gene calls are TRBV29-1 and TRBJ2-3; no definite D call. This CDR3 is built from 11 residues. CDR1 is SQVTM, CDR2 ANQGSEA, per germline. V dropped 5 bases and J dropped 5 bases, with 8 bases sitting between them. CDR3 DNA: TGCAGCGTTCAAAGAGGAGATACGCAGTATTTT. The encoded protein is CSVQRGDTQYF.